The clone carrying this T cell receptor (beta chain) was counted at least ten times. Its antigen is undetermined. CDR1 and CDR2 from the germline V gene are MNHEY and SVGAGI. This CDR3 comprises 14 residues. With 0 bases removed from V and 2 bases from J, the gap between germline ends came to 8 bases. This sample is part of a study of early T cells in non-severe SARS-CoV-2 infection. Study-level information: Investigators sequenced bulk RNA drawn from unsorted whole blood, and chains remained unpaired.

Individual cDNA molecules each received unique molecular identifiers attached to them. Each CDR3 protein gets one entry after TCRdb re-called the 5' RACE reads with MiXCR. Here the sample spans tens of thousands of distinct CDR3 sequences, under 5.5% being singletons. Findings of the study overall: Matching results from VDJdb favored anti-spike CD8 responses, leaving private and CD4 specificities undetected.

This TCR was recovered from an adult who was a healthcare worker with PCR-confirmed SARS-CoV-2 infection or an uninfected control (not recorded which). The specimen was whole blood. The chain is built from TRBV6-5 and TRBJ2-7; TRBD1 might be the D (5 bases). Here the CDR3 DNA reads TGTGCCAGCAGTTACTCGCCAGGGACCTACGAGCAGTACTTC. It codes for CASSYSPGTYEQYF.